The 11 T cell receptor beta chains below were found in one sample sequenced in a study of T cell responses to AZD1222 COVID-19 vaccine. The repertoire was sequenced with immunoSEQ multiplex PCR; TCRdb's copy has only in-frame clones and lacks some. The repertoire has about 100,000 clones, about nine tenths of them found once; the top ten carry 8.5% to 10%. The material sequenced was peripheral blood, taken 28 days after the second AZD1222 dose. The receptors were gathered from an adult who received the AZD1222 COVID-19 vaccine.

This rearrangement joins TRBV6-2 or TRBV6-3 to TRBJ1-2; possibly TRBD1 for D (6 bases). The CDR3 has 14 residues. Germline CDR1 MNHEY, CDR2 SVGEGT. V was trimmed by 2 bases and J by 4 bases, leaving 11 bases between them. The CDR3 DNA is TGTGCCAGCAGTTACGCGGGACACATCTATGGCTACACCTTC. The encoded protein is CASSYAGHIYGYTF.

CDR3 in DNA: TGTGCCAGCAGTTTAAGGGTCAGTAATTCACCCCTCCACTTT. It is translated as CASSLRVSNSPLHF. This rearrangement joins TRBV28 to TRBJ1-6; D call uncertain. Trimming took 2 bases from V and 6 from J, leaving 8 bases between them. This CDR3 has 14 residues. Germline V gives CDR1 MDHEN, CDR2 SYDVKM.

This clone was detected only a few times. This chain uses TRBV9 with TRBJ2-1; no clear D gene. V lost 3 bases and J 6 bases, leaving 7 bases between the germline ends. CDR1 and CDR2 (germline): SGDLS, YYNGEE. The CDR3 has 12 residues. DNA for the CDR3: TGTGCCAGCAGCGCCCGTCTCAATGAGCAGTTCTTC. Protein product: CASSARLNEQFF. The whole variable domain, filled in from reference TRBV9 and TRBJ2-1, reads DSGVTQTPKHLITATGQRVTLRCSPRSGDLSVYWYQQSLDQGLQFLIQYYNGEERAKGNILERFSAQQFPDLHSELNLSSLELGDSALYFCASSARLNEQFFGPGTRLTVL.

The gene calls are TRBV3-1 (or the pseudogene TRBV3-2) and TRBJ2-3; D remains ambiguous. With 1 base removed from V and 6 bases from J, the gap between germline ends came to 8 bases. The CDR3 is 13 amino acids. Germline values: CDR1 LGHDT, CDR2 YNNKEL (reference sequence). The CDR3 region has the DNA TGTGCCAGCAGCCAAGGGAGACTGGATACGCAGTATTTT. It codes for CASSQGRLDTQYF.

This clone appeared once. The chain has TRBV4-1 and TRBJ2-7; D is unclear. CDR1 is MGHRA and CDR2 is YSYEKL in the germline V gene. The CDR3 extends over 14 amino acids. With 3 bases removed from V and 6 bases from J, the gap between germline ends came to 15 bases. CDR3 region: CASSHPVERSEQYF. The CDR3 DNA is TGCGCCAGCAGCCATCCGGTTGAACGGAGCGAGCAGTACTTC.

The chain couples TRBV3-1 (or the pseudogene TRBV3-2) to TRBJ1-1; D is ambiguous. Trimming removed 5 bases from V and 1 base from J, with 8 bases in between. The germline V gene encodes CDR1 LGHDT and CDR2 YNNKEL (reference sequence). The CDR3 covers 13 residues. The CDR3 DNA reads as TGTGCCAGCAGCAGAGACACGAACACTGAAGCTTTCTTT. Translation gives CASSRDTNTEAFF.

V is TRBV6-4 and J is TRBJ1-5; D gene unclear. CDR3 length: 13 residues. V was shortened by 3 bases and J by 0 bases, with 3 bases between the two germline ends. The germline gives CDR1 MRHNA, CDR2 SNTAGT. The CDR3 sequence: CASSEGSNQPQHF. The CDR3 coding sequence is TGTGCCAGCAGTGAAGGTAGCAATCAGCCCCAGCATTTT.

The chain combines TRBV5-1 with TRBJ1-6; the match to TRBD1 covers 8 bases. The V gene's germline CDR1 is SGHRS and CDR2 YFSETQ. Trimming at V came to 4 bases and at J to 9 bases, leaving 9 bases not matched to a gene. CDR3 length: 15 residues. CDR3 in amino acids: CASSVPDRVFSPLHF. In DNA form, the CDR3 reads TGCGCCAGCAGCGTCCCGGACAGGGTTTTTTCACCCCTCCACTTT.

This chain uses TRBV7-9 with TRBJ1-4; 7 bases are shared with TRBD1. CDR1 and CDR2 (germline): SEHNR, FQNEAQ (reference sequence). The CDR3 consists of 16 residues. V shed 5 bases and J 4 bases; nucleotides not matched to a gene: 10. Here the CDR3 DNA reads TGTGCCAGCAGCATCGCAGGGGGGCTGAGTAATGAAAAACTGTTTTTT. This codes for CASSIAGGLSNEKLFF.

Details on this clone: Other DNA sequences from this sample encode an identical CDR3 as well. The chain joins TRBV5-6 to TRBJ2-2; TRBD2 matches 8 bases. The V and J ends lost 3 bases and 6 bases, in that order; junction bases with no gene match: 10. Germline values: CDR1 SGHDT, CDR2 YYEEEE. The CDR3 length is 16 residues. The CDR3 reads CASSWGTGGFPGELFF. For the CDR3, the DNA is TGTGCCAGCAGCTGGGGGACGGGGGGGTTTCCCGGGGAGCTGTTTTTT.

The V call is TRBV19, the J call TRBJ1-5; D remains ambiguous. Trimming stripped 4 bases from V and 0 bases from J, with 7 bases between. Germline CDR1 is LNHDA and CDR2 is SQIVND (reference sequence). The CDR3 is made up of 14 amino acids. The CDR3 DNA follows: TGTGCCAGTAGTAGTCAGCATAGCAATCAGCCCCAGCATTTT. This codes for CASSSQHSNQPQHF.